This entry lists 27 T cell receptor beta chains sequenced from one sample in a study of T-cell reconstitution after alpha-beta-depleted transplantation in children. Unique molecular identifiers were used to barcode this TCRbeta library. TCRdb reprocessed the PCR reads via MiXCR and lists one record per CDR3 protein. This sample has under 450,000 distinct CDR3 sequences, with 15% to 20% found just once. Sequenced here: PBMCs, mostly from graft donor cells, sampled 360 days after TCRalphabeta/CD19-depleted stem cell transplant. These receptors were obtained from a boy younger than two who had a stem cell transplant for Wiskott-Aldrich syndrome, so the T cells may come from the graft donor.

The genes are TRBV11-2 and TRBJ2-3; 9 bases map to TRBD2. The CDR3 covers 18 residues. With V trimmed by 0 bases and J by 4 bases, 11 bases remained unmatched. CDR1 and CDR2 from the germline V gene are SGHAT and FQNNGV. This CDR3 reads CASSLEREGRRGADTQYF. CDR3 nucleotides: TGTGCCAGCAGCTTAGAGCGGGAGGGCCGACGAGGCGCAGATACGCAGTATTTT.

The chain combines TRBV7-2 with TRBJ2-1; the D is unclear. Germline lookup yields CDR1 SGHTA and CDR2 FQGNSA. Trimming took 1 base from V and 10 from J, leaving 14 bases between them. This CDR3 contains 14 residues. The DNA of the CDR3 is TGTGCCAGCAGCTTAGACCTGGGCCACTCCGAGCAGTTCTTC. Residues: CASSLDLGHSEQFF.

This clonotype was seen a handful of times. This chain uses TRBV20-1 with TRBJ2-1, with 9 bases fitting TRBD1. The CDR3 spans 14 residues. CDR1 is DFQATT, CDR2 SNEGSKA, per germline (reference sequence). Trimming took 7 bases from V and 2 from J; bases not matched to a gene: 6. As DNA, the CDR3 is TGCAGTGTTATCCGGGACAGGGCCTACAATGAGCAGTTCTTC. Amino acids: CSVIRDRAYNEQFF.

The genes are TRBV18 and TRBJ1-5, with D possibly TRBD1 on 5 matching bases. Per germline, CDR1 KGHSH and CDR2 LQKENI. Trimming shortened V by 8 bases and J by 9 bases, and 17 bases separated the two germline ends. CDR3 length: 13 residues. The CDR3 bases are TGTGCCAGCACGGACGGGGGAAACGGGCCCCAGCATTTT. The encoded protein is CASTDGGNGPQHF.

The chain joins TRBV4-3 to TRBJ2-3; TRBD2 aligns across 8 bases. This CDR3 contains 16 residues. Germline V lookup: CDR1 LGHNA, CDR2 YSLEER. The V and J ends lost 1 base and 3 bases, in that order; junction bases with no gene match: 6. The chain's CDR3 is CASSQAASGSTDTQYF. In DNA, the CDR3 is TGCGCCAGCAGCCAAGCAGCCAGCGGGAGTACAGATACGCAGTATTTT.

J is TRBJ2-1 and V is TRBV7-8; TRBD1 aligns across 7 bases. The V gene end was trimmed by 1 base and the J gene end by 4 bases; junction bases not matched to a gene: 10. Germline V lookup: CDR1 SGHVS, CDR2 FQNEAQ. CDR3 length: 17 residues. The CDR3 here is CASSLVRRQGVYNEQFF. The CDR3 DNA follows: TGTGCCAGCAGCTTAGTTCGGAGACAGGGAGTGTACAATGAGCAGTTCTTC.

This clonotype was detected a few times. This chain connects TRBV18 to TRBJ2-7; 8 positions match TRBD1. CDR1 and CDR2 (germline): KGHSH, LQKENI. The CDR3 is 14 residues long. The trim removed 2 bases at V and 9 bases at J, leaving 9 bases unmatched. The DNA for the CDR3 is TGTGCCAGCTCACCATCTAACAGGGGGTTCGGGCAGTACTTC. This sequence encodes CASSPSNRGFGQYF.

This clonotype was observed a few times. The rearrangement joins TRBV11-2 to TRBJ2-2; D tentatively reads TRBD1 or TRBD2 (9 bases each). Deletions cut 7 bases from V and 6 bases from J, with 33 bases between. Germline values: CDR1 SGHAT, CDR2 FQNNGV. The CDR3 contains 20 residues. The CDR3 sequence is CASTLPWTGDSGRPAGELFF. The CDR3 DNA follows: TGTGCCAGCACCCTCCCATGGACAGGGGATAGCGGGAGACCGGCCGGGGAGCTGTTTTTT.

This clonotype appeared many times. The rearrangement uses TRBV12-3 or TRBV12-4 and TRBJ2-4; 9 nucleotides match TRBD1. The CDR3 totals 16 residues. The J segment lost 1 base and the V segment lost 5 bases, leaving 6 bases of the junction unmatched. As DNA, the CDR3 is TGTGCCAGCAGTCCCGGGACAGGGAAGGCCAAAAACATTCAGTACTTC. Protein product: CASSPGTGKAKNIQYF.

This clonotype was seen more than once but under ten times. This rearrangement joins TRBV25-1 to TRBJ1-4, with TRBD1 identical over 10 bases. Germline V CDR1 and CDR2: MGHDK, SYGVNS. Germline trimming cut 6 bases from V and 8 bases from J; bases unmatched to any gene: 3. This CDR3 contains 13 residues. For the CDR3, the DNA is TGTGCCAGCAGCGGGACAGGGGACGAAAAACTGTTTTTT. Its protein product is CASSGTGDEKLFF.

In its sample, this clonotype was seen a few times. This chain joins TRBV11-2 and TRBJ2-5; 11 bases fit TRBD2. J gave up 5 bases and V 0 bases, and 8 bases lay outside the gene matches. The CDR3 is made up of 17 amino acids. Germline assignment: CDR1 SGHAT and CDR2 FQNNGV. Here the CDR3 DNA reads TGTGCCAGCAGCTTAGATAGGAGACTAGCGGGGTTGGAGACCCAGTACTTC. Encoded protein: CASSLDRRLAGLETQYF.

The chain has TRBV12-3 or TRBV12-4 and TRBJ2-7, with D possibly TRBD2 on 5 matching bases. V was trimmed by 6 bases and J by 6 bases, leaving 12 bases between them. This CDR3 spans 12 amino acids. DNA of the CDR3: TGTGCCAGCAGCCTCCGGGGATTCGAGCAGTACTTC. It codes for CASSLRGFEQYF.

This clonotype was counted a few times. The chain employs TRBV4-1 and TRBJ1-2, with TRBD1 identical over 8 bases. V lost 0 bases to trimming and J lost 4 bases; unmatched junction nucleotides: 10. In germline, CDR1 is MGHRA, CDR2 YSYEKL. CDR3 length: 17 amino acids. CDR3 sequence (DNA): TGCGCCAGCAGCCAAGATATGGTTGGGGACAGGCCCTATGGCTACACCTTC. As protein: CASSQDMVGDRPYGYTF.

The V and J genes are TRBV12-3 or TRBV12-4 and TRBJ2-1, with 8 positions matching TRBD2. V was clipped by 6 bases and J by 5 bases; unmatched bases: 12. This CDR3 is built from 16 residues. As DNA, the CDR3 is TGTGCCAGCAGCTACGAACTAGCGGAGGTCCACAATGAGCAGTTCTTC. Its protein is CASSYELAEVHNEQFF.

V and J are TRBV4-1 and TRBJ1-5; D call uncertain. Germline V gene data show CDR1 as MGHRA and CDR2 as YSYEKL. Trimming stripped 4 bases from V and 5 bases from J, with 15 bases between. The CDR3 has 15 residues. CDR3 coding DNA: TGCGCCAGCAGCCCTTTCCCGGGCGATTATCAGCCCCAGCATTTT. It codes for CASSPFPGDYQPQHF.

This clonotype was counted a few times. This chain uses TRBV11-2 with TRBJ2-2; 7 nucleotides match TRBD1. The CDR3 consists of 15 residues. Germline V gives CDR1 SGHAT, CDR2 FQNNGV. Trimming took 6 bases from V and 1 from J; bases not matched to a gene: 5. The CDR3 DNA sequence: TGTGCCAGCAGTCCTACAGGGGTGAACACCGGGGAGCTGTTTTTT. This encodes CASSPTGVNTGELFF.

Only a few counts were recorded for this clonotype. The chain couples TRBV7-2 to TRBJ2-7, with D tentatively TRBD2 (6 bases). With 4 bases removed from V and 4 bases from J, the gap between germline ends came to 20 bases. CDR1 and CDR2 (germline): SGHTA, FQGNSA. The CDR3 extends over 16 amino acids. The CDR3 protein is CASSSQGAGRIYEQYF. As DNA, the CDR3 is TGTGCCAGCAGCTCTCAAGGGGCGGGAAGGATTTACGAGCAGTACTTC.

The chain has TRBV2 and TRBJ2-2; TRBD2 matches at 13 bases. The junction had 17 bases not matched to a gene; V was cut back by 6 bases and J by 7 bases. This CDR3 contains 19 residues. Germline CDR1 is SNHLY and CDR2 is FYNNEI. The CDR3 is CASRPMDVTSGRKVGELFF. The CDR3 bases are TGTGCCAGCAGGCCCATGGACGTGACTAGCGGGAGGAAGGTCGGGGAGCTGTTTTTT.

This clonotype occurred a few times. The chain recombines TRBV18 with TRBJ2-7, with D unresolved. The CDR3 runs to 15 residues. The germline CDR1 and CDR2 sequences are KGHSH and LQKENI. The V and J ends lost 3 bases and 0 bases respectively, with 12 bases between them. CDR3 bases: TGTGCCAGCTCACCCACGATTCAGGCCTCCTACGAGCAGTACTTC. Protein sequence: CASSPTIQASYEQYF.

This rearrangement joins TRBV25-1 to TRBJ2-7, with D perhaps TRBD1 or TRBD2 (5 bases each). Germline-derived CDR1 and CDR2 are MGHDK and SYGVNS. This CDR3 comprises 14 residues. The V end was cut by 4 bases, the J end by 3 bases, with 13 bases between. The CDR3 is CASSGKGSGYEQYF. The CDR3 DNA sequence: TGTGCCAGCAGTGGCAAGGGGAGTGGCTACGAGCAGTACTTC.

In the case of this clonotype: Possible read error: a much larger clone is one base away. The chain uses TRBV4-3 and TRBJ2-2; TRBD2 aligns across 12 bases. CDR3 size: 18 residues. The germline V gene has CDR1 LGHNA and CDR2 YSLEER. The V segment lost 4 bases and the J segment 2 bases; nucleotides outside the gene matches: 8. The CDR3 loop is CASSRDWGLAGNTGELFF. The CDR3 DNA is TGCGCCAGCAGCCGAGATTGGGGACTAGCGGGTAACACCGGGGAGCTGTTTTTT.

CDR3 loop: CASRRGPRNTEAFF. CDR3 DNA: TGTGCCAGCAGGAGGGGTCCGAGAAACACTGAAGCTTTCTTT. V usage is TRBV6-5 and J usage is TRBJ1-1; D might be TRBD1 (5 bases). V dropped 6 bases and J dropped 2 bases, with 13 bases sitting between them. Germline lookup yields CDR1 MNHEY and CDR2 SVGAGI. The CDR3 consists of 14 residues.

This chain connects TRBV11-2 to TRBJ2-1; D remains unclear. CDR1 and CDR2 from the germline V gene are SGHAT and FQNNGV. The CDR3 contains 14 residues. Trimming removed 5 bases at V and 3 bases at J, with 11 bases between. Here the CDR3 DNA reads TGTGCCAGCAGCGCCAGGTGGAGCTACAATGAGCAGTTCTTC. Its translation is CASSARWSYNEQFF.

There are a few counts of this clonotype. The J gene is TRBJ2-1, the V gene TRBV20-1, with 9 bases matching TRBD2. The V gene end was trimmed by 3 bases and the J gene end by 7 bases; junction bases not matched to a gene: 7. The germline CDR1 and CDR2 sequences are DFQATT and SNEGSKA (reference sequence). The CDR3 has 14 residues. In DNA form, the CDR3 reads TGCAGTGCTAGGCCCCCTAGCGGGGTAAATGAGCAGTTCTTC. This codes for CSARPPSGVNEQFF.

Only a few counts were recorded for this clonotype. The rearrangement links TRBV5-1 to TRBJ1-2; the match to TRBD1 covers 9 bases. Germline-derived CDR1 and CDR2 are SGHRS and YFSETQ. The CDR3 has 17 residues. V dropped 4 bases and J dropped 0; count of bases not matched to a gene: 10. The chain's CDR3 is CASSDRDRVNSNYGYTF. The CDR3 coding sequence is TGCGCCAGCAGCGACCGGGACAGGGTTAATTCTAACTATGGCTACACCTTC.

This clonotype appeared a few times. The chain uses TRBV27 and TRBJ2-7; 7 bases match TRBD2. Trimming cost V 6 bases and J 2 bases; bases outside gene matches: 4. The CDR3 length is 13 residues. Germline CDR1 is MNHEY and CDR2 is SMNVEV (reference sequence). DNA for the CDR3: TGTGCCAGCAGCTACGGGACTACCTACGAGCAGTACTTC. Amino acids: CASSYGTTYEQYF.

The V call is TRBV10-2, the J call TRBJ2-7, with a possible D match to TRBD2 (7 bases). Germline V gene sequence: CDR1 WSHSY, CDR2 SAAADI. The CDR3 is 14 amino acids. V was pared by 4 bases and J by 5 bases, with 15 bases between. The CDR3 spells CASSGGGKGNEQYF. The CDR3 DNA is TGCGCCAGCAGTGGCGGGGGCAAGGGTAACGAGCAGTACTTC.